The rows below give T cell receptor beta chains drawn from one sample of a study of blood T cells in healthy people across ages. TCRdb reanalysed the 5' RACE reads using MiXCR and keeps one entry per CDR3 protein. The repertoire holds 700,000 or so distinct CDR3 sequences, with approximately 21% as singletons. Sequenced material: blood. These receptors were taken from a man aged 70 or older in good health. Each CDR3 is given with its conserved first and last residue. Fields, in order: J gene, V gene, D gene, clone size, CDR3 protein, CDR3 DNA. A D gene is named only where the DNA matches it firmly. Clone size is not always given. Where it is, it says once, few, many or a class for expanded clones.

TRBJ2-3 TRBV19 NA few CASRDPLDTQYF TGTGCCAGTAGAGACCCACTTGATACGCAGTATTTT
TRBJ2-7 TRBV29-1 NA NA CSVEIAGTEYEQYF TGCAGCGTTGAAATTGCGGGGACAGAATACGAGCAGTACTTC
TRBJ1-2 TRBV5-1 NA NA CASSLESRPDGYTF TGCGCCAGCAGCTTGGAATCCAGGCCTGATGGCTACACCTTC
TRBJ1-1 TRBV25-1 NA NA CASSEGRVGNTEAFF TGTGCCAGCAGTGAAGGGAGGGTAGGGAACACTGAAGCTTTCTTT
TRBJ2-3 TRBV20-1 NA few CSATTRTDTQYF TGCAGTGCTACGACTAGGACAGATACGCAGTATTTT
TRBJ1-2 TRBV5-1 NA NA CASSADRRDYGYTF TGCGCCAGCAGCGCCGACAGGCGGGACTATGGCTACACCTTC
TRBJ2-3 TRBV27 NA NA CASSSFARHTQYF TGTGCCAGCAGTTCTTTCGCCCGGCATACGCAGTATTTT
TRBJ1-2 TRBV12-3/TRBV12-4 TRBD1 few CASSATQGFGGYTF TGTGCCAGCAGTGCTACACAGGGGTTCGGTGGCTACACCTTC
TRBJ1-4 TRBV27 TRBD1 NA CASSPWTGTNEKLFF TGTGCCAGCAGTCCCTGGACAGGGACTAATGAAAAACTGTTTTTT
TRBJ1-5 TRBV6-5 NA few CASSPRFWEPQHF TGTGCCAGCAGCCCTCGTTTCTGGGAGCCCCAGCATTTT
TRBJ2-3 TRBV5-1 TRBD1 NA CASSLGDRYDTQYF TGCGCCAGCAGCTTGGGGGACAGATATGATACGCAGTATTTT
TRBJ2-2 TRBV27 NA few CASTYRANGGTGELFF TGTGCCAGCACCTACAGGGCTAATGGGGGCACCGGGGAGCTGTTTTTT
TRBJ1-2 TRBV29-1 NA few CSVHRVNYGYTF TGCAGCGTCCACAGGGTTAACTATGGCTACACCTTC
TRBJ1-5 TRBV6-6 TRBD1 NA CASRDRDRKNQPQHF TGTGCCAGCAGAGACCGGGACAGAAAAAATCAGCCCCAGCATTTT
TRBJ2-3 TRBV18 NA NA CASSSGVLDTQYF TGTGCCAGCTCATCCGGAGTTCTAGATACGCAGTATTTT
TRBJ2-3 TRBV11-3 NA NA CASTPGVITDTQYF TGTGCCAGCACCCCTGGGGTTATCACAGATACGCAGTATTTT
TRBJ2-5 TRBV4-1 TRBD2 few CASSQVGTSPETQYF TGCGCCAGCAGCCAAGTCGGGACTAGTCCGGAGACCCAGTACTTC
TRBJ1-1 TRBV20-1 NA NA CSARVFRKSKTEAFF TGCAGTGCTAGAGTCTTCAGAAAGAGCAAAACTGAAGCTTTCTTT
TRBJ1-4 TRBV6-6 TRBD1 many CATAGQGSTNEKLFF TGTGCCACCGCGGGACAGGGCTCAACTAATGAAAAACTGTTTTTT
TRBJ1-6 TRBV14 TRBD1 NA CASSPSQGPNSPLHF TGTGCCAGCAGCCCCTCACAGGGGCCCAATTCACCCCTCCACTTT
TRBJ2-5 TRBV6-1 TRBD2 NA CASSEALRGVKETQYF TGTGCCAGCAGTGAAGCGCTTCGGGGGGTAAAAGAGACCCAGTACTTC
TRBJ1-1 TRBV29-1 NA once CSHGQEAFF TGCAGCCACGGACAGGAAGCTTTCTTT
TRBJ2-1 TRBV6-2/TRBV6-3 NA NA CASGRTNGNNEQFF TGTGCCAGCGGGAGGACTAACGGGAACAATGAGCAGTTCTTC
TRBJ2-6 TRBV7-2 NA NA CASSFRELGSGANVLTF TGTGCCAGCAGCTTCAGGGAGTTAGGTTCTGGGGCCAACGTCCTGACTTTC
TRBJ2-5 TRBV6-5 NA NA CASSYSGGLEQYF TGTGCCAGCAGTTACTCAGGGGGGTTGGAGCAGTACTTC
TRBJ2-4 TRBV12-3/TRBV12-4 NA few CASSLGSEESF TGTGCCAGCAGTTTAGGATCGGAAGAGAGTTTC
TRBJ2-5 TRBV5-6 TRBD1 few CASSTPGQGKETQYF TGTGCCAGCAGCACCCCGGGACAGGGGAAGGAGACCCAGTACTTC
TRBJ2-7 TRBV19 NA NA CASSRQSANYEQYF TGTGCCAGTAGTCGACAGAGTGCTAACTACGAGCAGTACTTC
TRBJ2-4 TRBV12-3/TRBV12-4 TRBD2 few CASSLAGGLYIQYF TGTGCCAGCAGCCTAGCGGGGGGGCTTTACATTCAGTACTTC
TRBJ2-7 TRBV7-8 TRBD2 NA CASSLWVAGGSYEQYF TGTGCCAGCAGCTTATGGGTAGCGGGGGGGTCCTACGAGCAGTACTTC
TRBJ1-5 TRBV20-1 NA NA CSAPPGSNQPQHF TGCAGTGCTCCCCCGGGAAGCAATCAGCCCCAGCATTTT
TRBJ1-4 TRBV12-3/TRBV12-4 NA NA CASSFIRNNEKLFF TGTGCCAGCAGTTTCATACGGAATAATGAAAAACTGTTTTTT
TRBJ2-3 TRBV5-1 TRBD2 many CASSLVGSGSTDTQYF TGCGCCAGCAGCTTGGTCGGTAGCGGGAGCACAGATACGCAGTATTTT
TRBJ2-5 TRBV27 NA few CASSQSHRDGETQYF TGTGCCAGCAGTCAGTCCCACCGGGACGGGGAGACCCAGTACTTC
TRBJ2-1 TRBV4-1 NA NA CASRETGYLYNEQFF TGCGCCAGCAGGGAAACAGGGTATCTGTACAATGAGCAGTTCTTC
TRBJ2-5 TRBV12-3/TRBV12-4 NA few CASSYLRSETQYF TGTGCCAGCAGTTATCTTAGAAGTGAGACCCAGTACTTC
TRBJ2-1 TRBV5-1 TRBD1 NA CASSIIKGTGTYDEQFF TGCGCCAGCAGCATAATTAAAGGGACAGGGACCTACGATGAGCAGTTCTTC
TRBJ1-6 TRBV20-1 NA NA CSARLGPLNSPLHF TGCAGTGCTAGGTTAGGGCCGCTTAATTCACCCCTCCACTTT
TRBJ1-1 TRBV20-1 NA few CSAAGRGNAEAFF TGCAGTGCCGCGGGTCGGGGGAACGCTGAAGCTTTCTTT
TRBJ1-1 TRBV12-3/TRBV12-4 TRBD1 few CASSLAGGSSAEAFF TGTGCCAGCAGCCTCGCAGGGGGCAGCAGCGCTGAAGCTTTCTTT
TRBJ1-2 TRBV5-5 TRBD1 NA CASSLALDRGGYTF TGTGCCAGCAGCCTCGCCCTCGACAGGGGCGGCTACACCTTC
TRBJ2-5 TRBV29-1 TRBD2 many CSARDYIQETQYF TGCAGCGCCCGGGACTACATCCAAGAGACCCAGTACTTC
TRBJ1-1 TRBV5-1 NA few CASSLRGARTEAFF TGCGCCAGCAGCTTGCGGGGGGCGCGCACTGAAGCTTTCTTT
TRBJ2-1 TRBV3-1 TRBD2 NA CASSPTFRGAYNEQFF TGTGCCAGCAGCCCCACGTTCCGGGGGGCCTACAATGAGCAGTTCTTC
TRBJ2-1 TRBV20-1 TRBD2 NA CSARPGLAAYNEQFF TGCAGTGCGAGACCAGGACTAGCGGCCTACAATGAGCAGTTCTTC
TRBJ2-3 TRBV20-1 NA few CSARKSAQYF TGCAGTGCTAGAAAATCAGCGCAGTATTTT
TRBJ2-1 TRBV6-1 NA NA CASSPVTYNEQFF TGTGCCAGCTCTCCCGTGACCTACAATGAGCAGTTCTTC
TRBJ2-5 TRBV5-1 NA few CASSLAVAQETQYF TGCGCCAGCAGCTTGGCTGTAGCGCAAGAGACCCAGTACTTC
TRBJ2-3 TRBV6-1 NA few CTSRSVDRTDTQYF TGTACCAGCAGAAGTGTGGATCGCACAGATACGCAGTATTTT
TRBJ2-3 TRBV28 NA few CASSPGPESAPYF TGTGCCAGCAGCCCGGGTCCCGAATCGGCCCCGTATTTT
TRBJ1-1 TRBV16 TRBD1 NA CASSAQTGVPTEAFF TGTGCCAGCAGCGCCCAGACAGGGGTCCCTACTGAAGCTTTCTTT
TRBJ2-3 TRBV29-1 NA few CSVVMLTQYF TGCAGCGTTGTTATGCTGACGCAGTATTTT
TRBJ2-1 TRBV15 NA NA CATSRDYRGATSNEQFF TGTGCCACCAGCAGAGATTATCGGGGGGCGACGAGCAATGAGCAGTTCTTC
TRBJ1-5 TRBV2 NA NA CASSPSYSNQPQHF TGTGCCAGCAGTCCTAGTTATAGCAATCAGCCCCAGCATTTT
TRBJ2-3 TRBV6-5 TRBD2 few CASSWTRTSTDTQYF TGTGCCAGCAGTTGGACTAGGACTAGCACAGATACGCAGTATTTT
TRBJ1-2 TRBV12-3/TRBV12-4 NA NA CASSSRRGVYGYTF TGTGCCAGCAGTTCAAGGCGGGGGGTCTATGGCTACACCTTC
TRBJ1-2 TRBV6-1 NA NA CASSEGGTNYGYTF TGTGCCAGCAGTGAAGGCGGTACTAACTATGGCTACACCTTC